The subject of this entry is one T cell receptor beta chain. The data derive from a study of T cell repertoires in ileal Crohn's disease. The sample's time point: neoterminal ileum biopsy at postoperative endoscopy, about 6 months after surgery. Assay used: immunoSEQ multiplex PCR; TCRdb lists only in-frame clones, some missing. Of tens of thousands of clones in the sample, less than 90% were seen once. The germline V gene encodes CDR1 LNHNV and CDR2 YYDKDF (reference sequence). Trimming pared 3 bases from V and 1 base from J, leaving 7 bases between. The CDR3 totals 14 residues. The chain combines TRBV15 with TRBJ2-1; a possible D gene is TRBD1 (5 bases). The sequencing input was ileal tissue. This TCR derives from an adult with Crohn's disease. The CDR3 region is CATSRAGSYNEQFF. DNA of the CDR3: TGTGCCACCAGCAGGGCAGGGTCCTACAATGAGCAGTTCTTC. Full variable domain (missing parts from reference TRBV15 and TRBJ2-1): DAMVIQNPRYQVTQFGKPVTLSCSQTLNHNVMYWYQQKSSQAPKLLFHYYDKDFNNEADTPDNFQSRRPNTSFCFLDIRSPGLGDTAMYLCATSRAGSYNEQFFGPGTRLTVL.